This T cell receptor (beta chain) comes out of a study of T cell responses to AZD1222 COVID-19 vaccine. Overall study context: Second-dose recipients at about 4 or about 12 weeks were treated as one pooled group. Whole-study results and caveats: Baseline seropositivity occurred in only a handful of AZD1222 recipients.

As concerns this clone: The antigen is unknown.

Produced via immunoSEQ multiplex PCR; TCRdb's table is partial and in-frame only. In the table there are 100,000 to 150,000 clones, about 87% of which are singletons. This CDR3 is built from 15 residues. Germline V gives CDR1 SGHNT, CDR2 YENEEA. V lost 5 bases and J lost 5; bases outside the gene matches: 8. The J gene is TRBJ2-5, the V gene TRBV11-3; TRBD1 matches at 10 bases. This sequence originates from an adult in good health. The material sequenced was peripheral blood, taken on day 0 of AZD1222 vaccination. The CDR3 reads CASSDRQGARETQYF. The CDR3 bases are TGTGCCAGCAGCGACCGACAGGGGGCGCGGGAGACCCAGTACTTC.